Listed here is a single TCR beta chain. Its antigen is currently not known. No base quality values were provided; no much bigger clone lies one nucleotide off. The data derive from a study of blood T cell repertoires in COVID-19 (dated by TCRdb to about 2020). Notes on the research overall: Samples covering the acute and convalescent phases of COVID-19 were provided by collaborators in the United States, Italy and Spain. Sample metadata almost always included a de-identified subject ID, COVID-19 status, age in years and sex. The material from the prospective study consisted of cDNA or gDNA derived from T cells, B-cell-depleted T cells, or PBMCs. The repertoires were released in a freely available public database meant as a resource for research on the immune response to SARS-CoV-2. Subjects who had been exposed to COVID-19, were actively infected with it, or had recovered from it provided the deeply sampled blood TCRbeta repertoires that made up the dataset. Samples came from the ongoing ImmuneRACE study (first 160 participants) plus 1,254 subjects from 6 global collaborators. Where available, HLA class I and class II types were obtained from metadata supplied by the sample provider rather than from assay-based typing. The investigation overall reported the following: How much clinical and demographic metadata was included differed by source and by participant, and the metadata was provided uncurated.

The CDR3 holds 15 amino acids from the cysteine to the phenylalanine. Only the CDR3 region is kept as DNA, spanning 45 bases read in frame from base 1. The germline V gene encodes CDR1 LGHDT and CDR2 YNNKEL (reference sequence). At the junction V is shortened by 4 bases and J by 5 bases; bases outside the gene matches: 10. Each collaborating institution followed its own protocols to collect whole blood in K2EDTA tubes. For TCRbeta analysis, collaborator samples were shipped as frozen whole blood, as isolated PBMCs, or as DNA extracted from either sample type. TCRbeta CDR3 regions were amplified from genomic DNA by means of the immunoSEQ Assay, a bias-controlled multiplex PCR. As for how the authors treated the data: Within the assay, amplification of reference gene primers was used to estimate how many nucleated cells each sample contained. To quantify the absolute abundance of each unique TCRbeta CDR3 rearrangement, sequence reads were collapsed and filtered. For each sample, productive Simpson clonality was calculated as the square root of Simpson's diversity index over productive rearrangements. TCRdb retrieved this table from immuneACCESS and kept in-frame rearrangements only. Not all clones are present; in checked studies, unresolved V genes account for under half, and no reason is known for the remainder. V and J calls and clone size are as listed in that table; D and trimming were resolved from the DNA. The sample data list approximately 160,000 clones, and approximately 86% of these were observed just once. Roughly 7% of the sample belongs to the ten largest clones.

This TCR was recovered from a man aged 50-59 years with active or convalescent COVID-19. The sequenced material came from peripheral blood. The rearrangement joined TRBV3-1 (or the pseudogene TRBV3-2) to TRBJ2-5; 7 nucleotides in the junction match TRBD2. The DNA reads TGTGCCAGCAGCCGACGACTAGCCTTCGGGGAGACCCAGTACTTC. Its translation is CASSRRLAFGETQYF.